These T cell receptor beta chains were read from a single sample in a study of a mutant IDH1 vaccine in newly diagnosed glioma. These receptors have no known antigen. Profiled with immunoSEQ multiplex PCR; TCRdb holds only in-frame clones, not every one. The top ten clones hold 4.1% of a sample with tens of thousands of clones, approximately 80% of them seen once. This specimen was PBMCs, taken from a glioma patient whose treatment included an IDH1 peptide vaccine. All receptors derive from a woman between 18 and 29 years old with glioma. Both conserved end residues are part of each CDR3. Each record gives: V gene, clone size, D gene, J gene, CDR3 protein, CDR3 DNA. A D gene is named only where the DNA matches it firmly. Some rows have no size entry. The others give once, few or many, or a class for an expanded clone.

V gene: TRBV6-1
clone size: -
D gene: -
J gene: TRBJ1-1
CDR3 protein: CASSIQVNTEAFF
CDR3 DNA: TGTGCCAGCAGTATACAGGTGAACACTGAAGCTTTCTTT

V gene: TRBV5-1
clone size: -
D gene: -
J gene: TRBJ1-3
CDR3 protein: CASTTRDRPPRNTIYF
CDR3 DNA: TGCGCCAGCACCACAAGAGACAGACCGCCTAGAAACACCATATATTTT

V gene: TRBV7-8
clone size: -
D gene: TRBD2
J gene: TRBJ2-7
CDR3 protein: CASSLRASSGPYEQYF
CDR3 DNA: TGTGCCAGCAGCTTACGGGCGTCTAGCGGACCCTACGAGCAGTACTTC

V gene: TRBV27
clone size: once
D gene: TRBD2
J gene: TRBJ2-2
CDR3 protein: CASSSGGAVTGELFF
CDR3 DNA: TGTGCCAGCAGCTCCGGGGGGGCGGTCACCGGGGAGCTGTTTTTT

V gene: TRBV12-5
clone size: once
D gene: TRBD1
J gene: TRBJ1-1
CDR3 protein: CASGFLTGRNTEAFF
CDR3 DNA: TGTGCTAGTGGTTTTTTGACAGGGAGGAACACTGAAGCTTTCTTT

V gene: TRBV6-6
clone size: -
D gene: -
J gene: TRBJ1-4
CDR3 protein: CASSYLAATNEKLFF
CDR3 DNA: TGTGCCAGCAGTTACTTGGCCGCAACTAATGAAAAACTGTTTTTT

V gene: TRBV11-3
clone size: -
D gene: -
J gene: TRBJ2-3
CDR3 protein: CASSLGPGPDTQYF
CDR3 DNA: TGTGCCAGCAGCTTAGGCCCGGGGCCAGATACGCAGTATTTT

V gene: TRBV5-1
clone size: -
D gene: -
J gene: TRBJ2-7
CDR3 protein: CASSLNLRDEQYF
CDR3 DNA: TGCGCCAGCAGCTTAAACCTGAGGGACGAGCAGTACTTC

V gene: TRBV5-8
clone size: once
D gene: -
J gene: TRBJ2-7
CDR3 protein: CASSSQYEQYF
CDR3 DNA: TGTGCCAGCAGCTCGCAATACGAGCAGTACTTC

V gene: TRBV6-1
clone size: medium-sized
D gene: -
J gene: TRBJ2-7
CDR3 protein: CASSEVGDSSYEQYF
CDR3 DNA: TGTGCCAGCAGTGAAGTAGGAGACAGCTCCTACGAGCAGTACTTC

V gene: TRBV29-1
clone size: -
D gene: -
J gene: TRBJ1-1
CDR3 protein: CSVTGRGNTEAFF
CDR3 DNA: TGCAGCGTGACGGGCAGGGGTAACACTGAAGCTTTCTTT

V gene: TRBV27
clone size: -
D gene: -
J gene: TRBJ1-1
CDR3 protein: CASSFGVGGLAEAFF
CDR3 DNA: TGTGCCAGCAGTTTTGGGGTGGGTGGGTTGGCTGAAGCTTTCTTT

V gene: TRBV6-6
clone size: -
D gene: TRBD1
J gene: TRBJ1-2
CDR3 protein: CASGKGQNYGYTF
CDR3 DNA: TGTGCCAGCGGGAAGGGACAGAACTATGGCTACACCTTC

V gene: TRBV7-9
clone size: -
D gene: TRBD1
J gene: TRBJ2-7
CDR3 protein: CASSTDRGPEEQYF
CDR3 DNA: TGTGCCAGCAGCACCGACAGGGGACCGGAAGAGCAGTACTTC

V gene: TRBV10-2
clone size: -
D gene: -
J gene: TRBJ1-1
CDR3 protein: CASSESQDKAFF
CDR3 DNA: TGCGCCAGCAGTGAGTCGCAGGACAAGGCTTTCTTT

V gene: TRBV6-6
clone size: -
D gene: TRBD1
J gene: TRBJ1-2
CDR3 protein: CASSSRDRGNYGYTF
CDR3 DNA: TGTGCCAGCAGTTCCCGGGACAGGGGGAACTATGGCTACACCTTC

V gene: TRBV27
clone size: -
D gene: -
J gene: TRBJ1-5
CDR3 protein: CASSTTGTYSNQPQHF
CDR3 DNA: TGTGCCAGCAGTACTACAGGGACCTATAGCAATCAGCCCCAGCATTTT

V gene: TRBV7-9
clone size: -
D gene: TRBD2
J gene: TRBJ2-3
CDR3 protein: CASSSSTSGITDTQYF
CDR3 DNA: TGTGCCAGCAGCTCCTCCACTAGCGGGATCACAGATACGCAGTATTTT

V gene: TRBV9
clone size: -
D gene: TRBD2
J gene: TRBJ2-7
CDR3 protein: CASSRTGSSGEQYF
CDR3 DNA: TGTGCCAGCAGCCGGACCGGATCTAGCGGCGAGCAGTACTTC

V gene: TRBV5-1
clone size: few
D gene: -
J gene: TRBJ1-5
CDR3 protein: CASSPDMANQPQHF
CDR3 DNA: TGCGCCAGCAGCCCGGACATGGCCAATCAGCCCCAGCATTTT

V gene: TRBV27
clone size: -
D gene: TRBD1
J gene: TRBJ2-1
CDR3 protein: CASSLSGQGAYEQFF
CDR3 DNA: TGTGCCAGCAGTTTATCGGGACAGGGGGCCTATGAGCAGTTCTTC

V gene: TRBV15
clone size: -
D gene: -
J gene: TRBJ2-7
CDR3 protein: CATSRARVTYEQYF
CDR3 DNA: TGTGCCACCAGCAGAGCCAGGGTTACCTACGAGCAGTACTTC

V gene: TRBV7-9
clone size: -
D gene: -
J gene: TRBJ2-1
CDR3 protein: CASSLSESSYNEQFF
CDR3 DNA: TGTGCCAGCAGCTTAAGTGAGAGCTCCTACAATGAGCAGTTCTTC

V gene: TRBV6-1
clone size: -
D gene: -
J gene: TRBJ2-1
CDR3 protein: CASSVGRVPYNEQFF
CDR3 DNA: TGTGCCAGCAGTGTTGGGCGGGTACCCTACAATGAGCAGTTCTTC

V gene: TRBV6-4
clone size: -
D gene: -
J gene: TRBJ1-2
CDR3 protein: CASSQGDGYTF
CDR3 DNA: TGTGCCAGCAGTCAAGGGGACGGCTACACCTTC

V gene: TRBV7-2
clone size: -
D gene: -
J gene: TRBJ1-6
CDR3 protein: CASSNGASNSPLHF
CDR3 DNA: TGTGCCAGCAGCAACGGGGCAAGTAATTCACCCCTCCACTTT

V gene: TRBV6-5
clone size: few
D gene: -
J gene: TRBJ1-1
CDR3 protein: CASRVEGWNTEAFF
CDR3 DNA: TGTGCCAGCAGGGTCGAGGGTTGGAACACTGAAGCTTTCTTT

V gene: TRBV6-1
clone size: -
D gene: -
J gene: TRBJ1-5
CDR3 protein: CASSEHFNSNQPQHF
CDR3 DNA: TGTGCCAGCAGTGAACACTTCAATAGCAATCAGCCCCAGCATTTT

V gene: TRBV7-9
clone size: medium-sized
D gene: -
J gene: TRBJ2-7
CDR3 protein: CASSLDSDPTYEQYF
CDR3 DNA: TGTGCCAGCAGCTTAGACTCCGACCCTACCTACGAGCAGTACTTC

V gene: TRBV4-1
clone size: -
D gene: -
J gene: TRBJ2-7
CDR3 protein: CASSREGAYEQYF
CDR3 DNA: TGCGCCAGCAGCCGGGAGGGGGCTTACGAGCAGTACTTC

V gene: TRBV14
clone size: few
D gene: -
J gene: TRBJ1-1
CDR3 protein: CASSQDTVAAFF
CDR3 DNA: TGTGCCAGCAGCCAAGATACAGTCGCGGCTTTCTTT

V gene: TRBV27
clone size: -
D gene: -
J gene: TRBJ2-7
CDR3 protein: CASSSGALVEQYF
CDR3 DNA: TGTGCCAGCAGTTCGGGCGCTCTCGTCGAGCAGTACTTC

V gene: TRBV7-9
clone size: -
D gene: -
J gene: TRBJ1-2
CDR3 protein: CASSWGEGANYGYTF
CDR3 DNA: TGTGCCAGCAGCTGGGGGGAGGGAGCTAACTATGGCTACACCTTC

V gene: TRBV6-1
clone size: -
D gene: -
J gene: TRBJ1-5
CDR3 protein: CASSEWGVGDQPQHF
CDR3 DNA: TGTGCCAGCAGTGAATGGGGGGTGGGGGATCAGCCCCAGCATTTT

V gene: TRBV19
clone size: -
D gene: -
J gene: TRBJ1-5
CDR3 protein: CASKQGISNQPQHF
CDR3 DNA: TGTGCCAGCAAACAGGGTATCAGCAATCAGCCCCAGCATTTT

V gene: TRBV18
clone size: -
D gene: -
J gene: TRBJ1-5
CDR3 protein: CASSPGSDSNQPQHF
CDR3 DNA: TGTGCCAGCTCACCAGGGAGCGATAGCAATCAGCCCCAGCATTTT

V gene: TRBV7-2
clone size: -
D gene: TRBD2
J gene: TRBJ2-7
CDR3 protein: CASSLGGLAVVSYEQYF
CDR3 DNA: TGTGCCAGCAGCTTAGGGGGTCTAGCGGTGGTGTCCTACGAGCAGTACTTC

V gene: TRBV9
clone size: -
D gene: -
J gene: TRBJ1-1
CDR3 protein: CASSRDWANEAFF
CDR3 DNA: TGTGCCAGCAGCCGGGACTGGGCTAATGAAGCTTTCTTT

V gene: TRBV5-1
clone size: once
D gene: TRBD1
J gene: TRBJ2-5
CDR3 protein: CASSLVWDSKETQYF
CDR3 DNA: TGCGCCAGCAGCTTGGTATGGGACAGCAAAGAGACCCAGTACTTC

V gene: TRBV11-3
clone size: -
D gene: -
J gene: TRBJ1-2
CDR3 protein: CASSLVGQNYGYTF
CDR3 DNA: TGTGCCAGCAGCTTAGTCGGACAGAACTATGGCTACACCTTC

V gene: TRBV6-5
clone size: -
D gene: TRBD1
J gene: TRBJ2-1
CDR3 protein: CASSLETGAYNEQFF
CDR3 DNA: TGTGCCAGCAGTCTAGAGACAGGGGCCTACAATGAGCAGTTCTTC